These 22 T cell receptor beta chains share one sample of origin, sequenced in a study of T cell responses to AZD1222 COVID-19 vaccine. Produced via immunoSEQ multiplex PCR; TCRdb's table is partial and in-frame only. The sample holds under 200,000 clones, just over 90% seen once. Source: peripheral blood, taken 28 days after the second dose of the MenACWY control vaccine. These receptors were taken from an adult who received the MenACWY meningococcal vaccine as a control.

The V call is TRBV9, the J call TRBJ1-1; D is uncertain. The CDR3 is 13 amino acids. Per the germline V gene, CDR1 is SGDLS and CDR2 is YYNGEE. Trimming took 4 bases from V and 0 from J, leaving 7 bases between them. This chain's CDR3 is CASSYGVNTEAFF. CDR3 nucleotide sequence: TGTGCCAGCAGCTATGGGGTGAACACTGAAGCTTTCTTT.

CDR3 in amino acids: CASSLVAGFSGANVLTF. The CDR3, as DNA: TGTGCCAGCAGCTTAGTAGCGGGGTTCTCTGGGGCCAACGTCCTGACTTTC. V and J are TRBV7-2 and TRBJ2-6; TRBD2 aligns across 8 bases. Germline V gives CDR1 SGHTA, CDR2 FQGNSA. The CDR3 runs to 17 residues. J lost 0 bases, V lost 1 base, and 2 bases had no gene match. The whole variable domain, filled in from reference TRBV7-2 and TRBJ2-6, reads GAGVSQSPSNKVTEKGKDVELRCDPISGHTALYWYRQSLGQGLEFLIYFQGNSAPDKSGLPSDRFSAERTGGSVSTLTIQRTQQEDSAVYLCASSLVAGFSGANVLTFGAGSRLTVL.

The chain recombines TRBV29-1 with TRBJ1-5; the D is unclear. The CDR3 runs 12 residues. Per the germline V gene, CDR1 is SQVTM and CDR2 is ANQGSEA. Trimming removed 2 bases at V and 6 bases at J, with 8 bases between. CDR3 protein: CSVEWAIQPQHF. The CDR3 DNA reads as TGCAGCGTTGAATGGGCCATTCAGCCCCAGCATTTT.

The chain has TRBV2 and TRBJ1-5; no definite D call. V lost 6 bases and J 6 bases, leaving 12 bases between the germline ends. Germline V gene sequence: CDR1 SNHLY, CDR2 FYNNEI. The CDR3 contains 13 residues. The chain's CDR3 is CASSAQLGQPQHF. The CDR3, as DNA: TGTGCCAGCAGCGCACAGTTAGGTCAGCCCCAGCATTTT.

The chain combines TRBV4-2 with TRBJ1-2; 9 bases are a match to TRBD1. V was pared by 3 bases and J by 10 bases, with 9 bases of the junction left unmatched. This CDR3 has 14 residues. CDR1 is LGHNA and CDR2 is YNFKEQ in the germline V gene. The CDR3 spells CASSQKGDRDIYTF. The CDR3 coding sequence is TGTGCCAGCAGCCAGAAGGGGGACAGGGATATCTACACCTTC.

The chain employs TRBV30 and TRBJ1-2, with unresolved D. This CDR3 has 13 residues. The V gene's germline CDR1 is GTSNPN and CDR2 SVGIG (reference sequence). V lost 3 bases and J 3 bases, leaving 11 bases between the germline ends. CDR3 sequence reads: CAWSPGYDYGYTF. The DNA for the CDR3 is TGTGCCTGGAGCCCGGGTTACGACTATGGCTACACCTTC.

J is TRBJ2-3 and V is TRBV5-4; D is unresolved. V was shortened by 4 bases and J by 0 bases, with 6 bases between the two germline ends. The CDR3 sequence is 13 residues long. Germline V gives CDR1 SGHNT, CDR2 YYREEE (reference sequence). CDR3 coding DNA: TGTGCCAGCAGCCACCCCAGCACAGATACGCAGTATTTT. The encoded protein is CASSHPSTDTQYF.

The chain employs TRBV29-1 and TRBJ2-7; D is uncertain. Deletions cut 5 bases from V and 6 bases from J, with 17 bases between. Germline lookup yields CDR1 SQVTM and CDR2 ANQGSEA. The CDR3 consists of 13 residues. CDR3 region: CSVSRSAPSEQYF. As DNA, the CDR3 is TGCAGCGTTTCCAGGTCAGCCCCAAGCGAGCAGTACTTC.

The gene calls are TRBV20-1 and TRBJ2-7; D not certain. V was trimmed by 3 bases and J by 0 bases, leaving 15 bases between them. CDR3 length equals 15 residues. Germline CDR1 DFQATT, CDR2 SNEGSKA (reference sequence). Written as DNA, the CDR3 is TGCAGTGCTAGTCGATACGGACCGGGCTCCTACGAGCAGTACTTC. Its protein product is CSASRYGPGSYEQYF.

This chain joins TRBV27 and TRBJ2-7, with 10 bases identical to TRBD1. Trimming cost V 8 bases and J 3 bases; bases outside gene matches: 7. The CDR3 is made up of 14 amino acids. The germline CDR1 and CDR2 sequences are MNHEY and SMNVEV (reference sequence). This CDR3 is CASSRQGANYEQYF. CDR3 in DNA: TGTGCCAGCTCCCGACAGGGGGCTAACTACGAGCAGTACTTC.

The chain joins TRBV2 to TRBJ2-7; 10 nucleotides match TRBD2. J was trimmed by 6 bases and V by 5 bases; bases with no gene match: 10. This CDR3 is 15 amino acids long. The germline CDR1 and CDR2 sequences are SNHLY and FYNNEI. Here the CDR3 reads CASSIGSGRASEQYF. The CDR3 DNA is TGTGCCAGCAGTATTGGGAGCGGGAGGGCCAGCGAGCAGTACTTC.

The CDR3 nucleotides are TGTGCCAGCAGCTTAGTAACGGGAGCCGCAACTAATGAAAAACTGTTTTTT. It encodes CASSLVTGAATNEKLFF. The chain joins TRBV7-8 to TRBJ1-4; no definite D call. CDR1 SGHVS and CDR2 FQNEAQ come from the germline V gene. This CDR3 spans 17 amino acids. Trimming stripped 1 base from V and 0 bases from J, with 12 bases between.

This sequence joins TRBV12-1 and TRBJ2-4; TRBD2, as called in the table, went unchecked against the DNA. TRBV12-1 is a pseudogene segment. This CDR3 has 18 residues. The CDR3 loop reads CASSNGVAGDPNKNIQYF. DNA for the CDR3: TGTGCCAGCAGTAACGGTGTAGCGGGAGACCCTAACAAAAACATTCAGTACTTC.

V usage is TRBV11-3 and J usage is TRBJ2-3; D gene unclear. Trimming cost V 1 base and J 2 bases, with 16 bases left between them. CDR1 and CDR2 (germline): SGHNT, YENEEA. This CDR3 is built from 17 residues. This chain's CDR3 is CASSLVASLTLTDTQYF. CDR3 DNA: TGTGCCAGCAGCTTAGTGGCTTCCCTTACTCTCACAGATACGCAGTATTTT.

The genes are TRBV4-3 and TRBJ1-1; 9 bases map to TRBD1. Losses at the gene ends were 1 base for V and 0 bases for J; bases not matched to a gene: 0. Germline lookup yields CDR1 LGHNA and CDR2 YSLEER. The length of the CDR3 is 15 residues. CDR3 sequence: CASSQGTGVNTEAFF. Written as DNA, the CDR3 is TGCGCCAGCAGCCAAGGGACAGGGGTGAACACTGAAGCTTTCTTT.

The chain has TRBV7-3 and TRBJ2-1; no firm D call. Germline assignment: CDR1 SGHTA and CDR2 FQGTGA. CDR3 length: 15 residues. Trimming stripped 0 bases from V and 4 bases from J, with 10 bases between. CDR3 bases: TGTGCCAGCAGCTTAACCCCGTTCGGTTACAATGAGCAGTTCTTC. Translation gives CASSLTPFGYNEQFF.

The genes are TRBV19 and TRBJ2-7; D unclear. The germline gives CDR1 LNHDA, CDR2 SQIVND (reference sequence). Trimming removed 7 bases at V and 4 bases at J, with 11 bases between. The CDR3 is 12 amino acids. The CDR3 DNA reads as TGTGCCAGTAAGTCAGACCTATACGAGCAGTACTTC. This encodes CASKSDLYEQYF.

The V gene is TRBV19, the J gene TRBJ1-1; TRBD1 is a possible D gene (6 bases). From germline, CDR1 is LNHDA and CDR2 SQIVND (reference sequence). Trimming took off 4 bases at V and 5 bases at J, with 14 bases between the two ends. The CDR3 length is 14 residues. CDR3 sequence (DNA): TGTGCCAGTAGTACCAGGGGAGTAGGGACTGAAGCTTTCTTT. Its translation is CASSTRGVGTEAFF.

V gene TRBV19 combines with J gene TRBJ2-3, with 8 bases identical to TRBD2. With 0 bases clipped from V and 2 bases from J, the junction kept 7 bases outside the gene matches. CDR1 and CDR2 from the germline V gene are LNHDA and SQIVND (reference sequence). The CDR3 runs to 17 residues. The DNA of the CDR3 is TGTGCCAGTAGTATAGATCGGATAGCGGGGATCACAGATACGCAGTATTTT. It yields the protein CASSIDRIAGITDTQYF. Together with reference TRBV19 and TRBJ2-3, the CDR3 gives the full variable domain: DGGITQSPKYLFRKEGQNVTLSCEQNLNHDAMYWYRQDPGQGLRLIYYSQIVNDFQKGDIAEGYSVSREKKESFPLTVTSAQKNPTAFYLCASSIDRIAGITDTQYFGPGTRLTVL.

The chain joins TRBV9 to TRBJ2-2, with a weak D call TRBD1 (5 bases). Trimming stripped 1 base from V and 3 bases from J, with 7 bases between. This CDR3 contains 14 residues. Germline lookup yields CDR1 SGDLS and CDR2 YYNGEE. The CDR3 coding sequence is TGTGCCAGCAGCGTAACAGGTGACACCGGGGAGCTGTTTTTT. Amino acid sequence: CASSVTGDTGELFF.

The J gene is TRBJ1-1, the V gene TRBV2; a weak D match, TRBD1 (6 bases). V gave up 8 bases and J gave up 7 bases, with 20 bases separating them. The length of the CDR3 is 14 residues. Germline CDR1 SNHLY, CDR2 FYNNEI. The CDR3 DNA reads TGTGCCAGCGGGCTGGGGGGCGCCGTTAATGAAGCTTTCTTT. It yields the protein CASGLGGAVNEAFF.

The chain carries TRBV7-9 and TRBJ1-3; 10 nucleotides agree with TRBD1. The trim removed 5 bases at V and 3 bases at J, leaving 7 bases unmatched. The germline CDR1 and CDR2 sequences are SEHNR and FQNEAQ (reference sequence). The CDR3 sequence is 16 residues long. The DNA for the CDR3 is TGTGCCAGCAGCGCCCCGACAGGGGGCAATGGAAACACCATATATTTT. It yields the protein CASSAPTGGNGNTIYF.